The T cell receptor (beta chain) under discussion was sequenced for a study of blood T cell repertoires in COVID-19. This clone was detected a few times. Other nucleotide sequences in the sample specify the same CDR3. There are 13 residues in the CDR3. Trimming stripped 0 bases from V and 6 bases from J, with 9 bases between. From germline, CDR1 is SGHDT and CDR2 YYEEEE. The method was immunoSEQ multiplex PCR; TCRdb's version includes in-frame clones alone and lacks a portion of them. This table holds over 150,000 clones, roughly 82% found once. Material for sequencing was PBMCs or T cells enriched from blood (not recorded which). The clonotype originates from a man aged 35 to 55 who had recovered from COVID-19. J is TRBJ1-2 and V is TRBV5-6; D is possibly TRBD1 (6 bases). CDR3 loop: CASSLGGLNGYTF. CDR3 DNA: TGTGCCAGCAGCTTGGGGGGGCTTAATGGCTACACCTTC.